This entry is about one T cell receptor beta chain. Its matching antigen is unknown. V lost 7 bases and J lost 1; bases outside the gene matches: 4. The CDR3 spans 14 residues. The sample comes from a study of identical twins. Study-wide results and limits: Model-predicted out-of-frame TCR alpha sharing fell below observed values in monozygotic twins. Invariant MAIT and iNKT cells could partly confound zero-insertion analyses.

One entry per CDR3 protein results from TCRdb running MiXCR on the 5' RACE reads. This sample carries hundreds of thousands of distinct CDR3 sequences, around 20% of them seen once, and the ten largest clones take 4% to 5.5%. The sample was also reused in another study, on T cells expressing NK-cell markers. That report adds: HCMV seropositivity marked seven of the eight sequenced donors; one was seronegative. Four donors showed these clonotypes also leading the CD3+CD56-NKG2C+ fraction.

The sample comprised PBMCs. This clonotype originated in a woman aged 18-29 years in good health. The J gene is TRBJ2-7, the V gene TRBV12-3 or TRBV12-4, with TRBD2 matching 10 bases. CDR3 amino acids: CASKQREGSYEQYF. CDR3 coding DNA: TGTGCCAGCAAACAGCGGGAGGGTTCCTACGAGCAGTACTTC.